These T cell receptor beta chains were read from a single sample in a study of regulatory T cells in long-lasting Graves disease. TCRdb re-derived calls from the multiplex PCR reads in MiXCR, one entry per CDR3 protein. This sample has around 420,000 distinct CDR3 sequences, with around 15% found just once. Material: peripheral blood mononuclear cells (PBMCs), obtained at new diagnosis, from a patient treated with antithyroid drugs. These receptors were collected from a female donor with Graves disease. The CDR3 runs from the conserved cysteine through the conserved F or W.

CDR3,J,V
CASSRPAAYEQYF,TRBJ2-7,TRBV27
CASSLMGQGNEKLFF,TRBJ1-4,TRBV28
CASSLADQKLFF,TRBJ1-4,TRBV7-2
CASGLDPGGQETQYF,TRBJ2-5,TRBV12-5
CASSIASGSGKNIQYF,TRBJ2-4,TRBV19
CASGRDRHNYGYTF,TRBJ1-2,TRBV18
CASSFEQTATNEKLFF,TRBJ1-4,TRBV16
CASSVSPASNQPQHF,TRBJ1-5,TRBV9
CASSPNRGQETQYF,TRBJ2-5,TRBV7-3
CASSSTRAFKGRETQYF,TRBJ2-5,TRBV6-2/TRBV6-3
CAWSSPGLHAYNEQFF,TRBJ2-1,TRBV30
CASSPAYEQYF,TRBJ2-7,TRBV7-2
CASSLDYSNQPQHF,TRBJ1-5,TRBV11-2
CSAARQGANYEQYF,TRBJ2-7,TRBV20-1
CASSFQREHDEQYF,TRBJ2-7,TRBV28
CASSKDRNYNSPLHF,TRBJ1-6,TRBV2
CASSYEARGEDTF,TRBJ1-2,TRBV6-9
CASSPFGDRDYEQYF,TRBJ2-7,TRBV12-3/TRBV12-4
CASGLVPGISPLHF,TRBJ1-6,TRBV12-5
CASNFRQSGYTF,TRBJ1-2,TRBV2
CASSPNAFSGNTIYF,TRBJ1-3,TRBV19
CASSSPRGQGAFGYTF,TRBJ1-2,TRBV6-5
CASSFRLGAGYTF,TRBJ1-2,TRBV12-3/TRBV12-4
CATWTHSNEQFF,TRBJ2-1,TRBV6-2/TRBV6-3
CATSDQGGTEAFF,TRBJ1-1,TRBV24-1
CASSPFSGSGELFF,TRBJ2-2,TRBV11-1
CASSLAGQGLIHEQFF,TRBJ2-1,TRBV12-3/TRBV12-4
CASSYSPGTGVYNEQFF,TRBJ2-1,TRBV6-2/TRBV6-3
CATSDLGTSGTYEQYF,TRBJ2-7,TRBV24-1
CASSLEWQIHTEAFF,TRBJ1-1,TRBV5-1
CSARETSGNIQYF,TRBJ2-4,TRBV20-1
CSARGGGSGNTIYF,TRBJ1-3,TRBV20-1
CASSLYRDRISTGELFF,TRBJ2-2,TRBV7-9
CSARYQGTEALGYGYTF,TRBJ1-2,TRBV20-1
CASKAVGETQYF,TRBJ2-5,TRBV12-3/TRBV12-4
CASGRGNTNEQFF,TRBJ2-1,TRBV7-3
CASSSFTGELFF,TRBJ2-2,TRBV19
CASSFGLTYNEQFF,TRBJ2-1,TRBV12-3/TRBV12-4
CASRHKGGYSSPLHF,TRBJ1-6,TRBV13
CASSMTYRLTGELFF,TRBJ2-2,TRBV19
CASSSTSGGYTF,TRBJ1-2,TRBV12-3/TRBV12-4
CASSRTGGLGTEAFF,TRBJ1-1,TRBV6-1
CASSPLAGRDNEQFF,TRBJ2-1,TRBV7-2
CASSLGPRVLAKNIQYF,TRBJ2-4,TRBV5-6
CAISGISRGGYTF,TRBJ1-2,TRBV10-3
CSARGGGGEKLFF,TRBJ1-4,TRBV20-1
CASSLGTGPGEQYF,TRBJ2-7,TRBV27
CASSERAGVLRGNQPQHF,TRBJ1-5,TRBV6-1